The rows below give T cell receptor beta chains drawn from one sample of a study of blood T cell repertoires in COVID-19. Produced via immunoSEQ multiplex PCR; TCRdb's table is partial and in-frame only. The data contain roughly 150,000 clones, 75% to 90% of them seen just once; the ten biggest clones take up roughly 0.56%. Material for sequencing was peripheral blood. Source of these receptors: a man aged 55 to 70 with acute or convalescent COVID-19. Each CDR3 is given with its conserved first and last residue.

j_call | v_call | cdr3_aa
TRBJ2-7 | TRBV29-1 | CSVAANPYEQYF
TRBJ2-5 | TRBV6-5 | CASSLGQQQETQYF
TRBJ2-1 | TRBV6-1 | CASSEDGRLYNEQFF
TRBJ1-2 | TRBV27 | CASSLTPLPRQDGYTF
TRBJ2-1 | TRBV5-6 | CASSFTSGQFF
TRBJ2-2 | TRBV5-6 | CASSLQLVIGGELFF
TRBJ1-1 | TRBV7-9 | CASSSQGQGGTEAFF
TRBJ1-2 | TRBV6-5 | CASSRGETGAGYTF
TRBJ2-7 | TRBV6-5 | CASRADRAGSLEQYF
TRBJ1-6 | TRBV9 | CASSPTGSRRDNSPLHF
TRBJ1-1 | TRBV18 | CASSPGTGQNTEAFF
TRBJ2-3 | TRBV18 | CASSLSTDTQYF
TRBJ1-6 | TRBV19 | CASSMRQGAAGSPLHF
TRBJ1-2 | TRBV18 | CASSPDRNYGYTF
TRBJ2-7 | TRBV4-1 | CASSQAPVRGVSEQYF
TRBJ2-7 | TRBV18 | CASSPPGYYEQYF
TRBJ2-1 | TRBV27 | CASRDPGGHRDEQFF
TRBJ2-5 | TRBV2 | CASKAQAETQYF
TRBJ1-2 | TRBV6-1 | CASARDRASNYGYTF
TRBJ1-6 | TRBV3-1/TRBV3-2 | CASSQAPTGASPLHF
TRBJ2-2 | TRBV28 | CASSLQGLSNTGELFF
TRBJ2-7 | TRBV29-1 | CSVGPRFSYEQYF
TRBJ1-6 | TRBV11-1 | CASSFTSSYNSPLHF